Listed here is a single T cell receptor (beta chain). Profiling relied on immunoSEQ multiplex PCR, and the TCRdb table lists in-frame clones only, not all of them. Found here are millions of clones, roughly 94% of them singletons; the top ten hold more than 0.1%. This sample is drawn from a study of shared clonotypes between healthy human individuals. The germline gives CDR1 MNHEY, CDR2 SMNVEV (reference sequence). V trimming: 5 bases; J trimming: 7 bases; junction bases outside the gene matches: 10. There are 16 residues in the CDR3. The study drew all its donors from Caucasian adults living in Nashville, Tennessee. The split of CD4+ cells yielded CD45RA+ naive and CD45RA-negative memory subsets.

The sequence derives from a young man in good health. The J gene is TRBJ2-1, the V gene TRBV27, with 11 positions matching TRBD2. Sample: naive CD4+ T cells sorted from blood. Stated subset: CD45RA+ positively selected. CDR3 amino acids: CASSASGTSGGNEQFF. The CDR3 DNA reads as TGTGCCAGCAGTGCGTCCGGGACTAGCGGAGGAAATGAGCAGTTCTTC.